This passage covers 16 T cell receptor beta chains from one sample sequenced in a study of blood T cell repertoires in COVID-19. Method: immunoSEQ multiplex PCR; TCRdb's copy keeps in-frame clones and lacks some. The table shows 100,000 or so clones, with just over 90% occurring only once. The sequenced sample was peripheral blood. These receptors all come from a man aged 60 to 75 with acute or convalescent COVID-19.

The CDR3 DNA reads TGTGCCAGCAGCTTAGAAGGAGGGGGCGAGGGAAACACCATATATTTT. Translation: CASSLEGGGEGNTIYF. The chain links TRBV7-9 to TRBJ1-3, with 7 bases lining up with TRBD1. Germline values: CDR1 SEHNR, CDR2 FQNEAQ (reference sequence). Trimming took 1 base from V and 4 from J; bases not matched to a gene: 7. The CDR3 spans 16 residues.

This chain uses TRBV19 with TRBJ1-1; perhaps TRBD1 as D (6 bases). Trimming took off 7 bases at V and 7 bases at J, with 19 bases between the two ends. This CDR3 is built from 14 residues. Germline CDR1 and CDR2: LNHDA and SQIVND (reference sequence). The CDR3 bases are TGTGCCAGTAAATTGACAGGCGAGAGACATGAAGCTTTCTTT. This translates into CASKLTGERHEAFF.

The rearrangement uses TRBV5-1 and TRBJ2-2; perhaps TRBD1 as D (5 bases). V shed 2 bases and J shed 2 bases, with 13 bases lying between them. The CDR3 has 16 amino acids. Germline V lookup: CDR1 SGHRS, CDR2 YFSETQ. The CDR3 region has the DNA TGCGCCAGCAGCTTAAGGCAGGGCCAAAACACCGGGGAGCTGTTTTTT. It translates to CASSLRQGQNTGELFF.

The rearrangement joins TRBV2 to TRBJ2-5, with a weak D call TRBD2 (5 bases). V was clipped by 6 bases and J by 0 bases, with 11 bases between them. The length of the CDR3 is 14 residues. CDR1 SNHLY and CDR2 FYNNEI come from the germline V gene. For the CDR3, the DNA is TGTGCCAGCAGGGGTCCTAGCTACCAAGAGACCCAGTACTTC. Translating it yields CASRGPSYQETQYF.

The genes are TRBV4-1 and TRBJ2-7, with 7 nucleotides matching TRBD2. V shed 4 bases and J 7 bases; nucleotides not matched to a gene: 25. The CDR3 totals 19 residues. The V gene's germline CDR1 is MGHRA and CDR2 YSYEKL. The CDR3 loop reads CASSPSGPAGVLAGGEQYF. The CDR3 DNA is TGCGCCAGCAGCCCCTCTGGCCCCGCGGGAGTTCTCGCGGGTGGGGAGCAGTACTTC.

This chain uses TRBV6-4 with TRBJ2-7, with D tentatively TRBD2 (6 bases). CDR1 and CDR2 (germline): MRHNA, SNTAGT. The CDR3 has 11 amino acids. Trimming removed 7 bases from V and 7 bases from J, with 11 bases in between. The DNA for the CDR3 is TGTGCCAGCACCACGGGGGTAGAGCAGTACGTC. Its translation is CASTTGVEQYV.

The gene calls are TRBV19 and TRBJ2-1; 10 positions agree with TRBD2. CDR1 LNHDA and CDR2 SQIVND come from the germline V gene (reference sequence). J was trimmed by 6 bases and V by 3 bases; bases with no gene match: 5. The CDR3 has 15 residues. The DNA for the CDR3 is TGTGCCAGTAGTATGGCTAGCGGGAGTACCAATGAGCAGTTCTTC. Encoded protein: CASSMASGSTNEQFF.

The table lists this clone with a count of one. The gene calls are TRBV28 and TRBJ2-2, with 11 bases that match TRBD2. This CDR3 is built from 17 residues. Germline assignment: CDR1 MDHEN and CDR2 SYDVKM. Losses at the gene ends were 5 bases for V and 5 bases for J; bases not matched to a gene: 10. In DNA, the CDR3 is TGTGCCAGCAGTCTGCCTCGACTAGCGGGGAAAACCGGGGAGCTGTTTTTT. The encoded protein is CASSLPRLAGKTGELFF.

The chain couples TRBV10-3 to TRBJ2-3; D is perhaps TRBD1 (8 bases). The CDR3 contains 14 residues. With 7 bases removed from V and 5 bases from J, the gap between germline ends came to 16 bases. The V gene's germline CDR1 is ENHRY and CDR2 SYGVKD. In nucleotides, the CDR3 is TGTGCCATCACTCCGACAGGGGAGGGAGATACGCAGTATTTT. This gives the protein CAITPTGEGDTQYF.

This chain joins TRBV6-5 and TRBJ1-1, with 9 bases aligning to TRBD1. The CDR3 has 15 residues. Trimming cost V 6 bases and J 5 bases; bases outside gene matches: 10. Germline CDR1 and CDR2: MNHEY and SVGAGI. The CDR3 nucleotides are TGTGCCAGCAGCGGATTCACAGGGGGCCTAACTGAAGCTTTCTTT. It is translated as CASSGFTGGLTEAFF.

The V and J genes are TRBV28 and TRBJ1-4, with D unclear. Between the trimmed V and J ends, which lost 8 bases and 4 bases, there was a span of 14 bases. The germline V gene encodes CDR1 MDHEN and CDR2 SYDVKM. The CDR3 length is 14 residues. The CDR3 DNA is TGTGCCAGCTCCAAGGGTGGACTTAATGAAAAACTGTTTTTT. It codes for CASSKGGLNEKLFF.

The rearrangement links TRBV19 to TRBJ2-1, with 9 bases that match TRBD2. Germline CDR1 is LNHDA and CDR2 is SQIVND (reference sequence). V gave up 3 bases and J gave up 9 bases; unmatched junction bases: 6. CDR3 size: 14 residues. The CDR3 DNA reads TGTGCCAGTAGTATTCCGAGCGGGAGGCCTGAGCAGTTCTTC. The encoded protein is CASSIPSGRPEQFF.

In DNA, the CDR3 is TGTGCCAGCAGTTTATCCCTCAATCAGCCCCAGCATTTT. Its translation: CASSLSLNQPQHF. The J gene is TRBJ1-5, the V gene TRBV27; D not resolved. Trimming shortened V by 0 bases and J by 3 bases, and 3 bases separated the two germline ends. Germline-derived CDR1 and CDR2 are MNHEY and SMNVEV (reference sequence). The CDR3 runs to 13 residues.

CDR3 sequence reads: CASSFWREVPDTQYF. CDR3 sequence (DNA): TGCGCCAGCAGCTTTTGGCGGGAGGTCCCAGATACGCAGTATTTT. The chain is built from TRBV5-1 and TRBJ2-3; 8 bases match TRBD2. The CDR3 contains 15 residues. CDR1 SGHRS and CDR2 YFSETQ come from the germline V gene. The junction had 6 bases not matched to a gene; V was cut back by 2 bases and J by 4 bases.

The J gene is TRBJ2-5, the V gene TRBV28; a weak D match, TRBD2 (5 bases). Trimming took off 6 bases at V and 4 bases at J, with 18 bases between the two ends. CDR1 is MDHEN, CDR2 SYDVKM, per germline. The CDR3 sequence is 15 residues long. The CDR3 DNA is TGTGCCAGCAGCTATCCTATGGGTAGCGTAGAGACCCAGTACTTC. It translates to CASSYPMGSVETQYF.

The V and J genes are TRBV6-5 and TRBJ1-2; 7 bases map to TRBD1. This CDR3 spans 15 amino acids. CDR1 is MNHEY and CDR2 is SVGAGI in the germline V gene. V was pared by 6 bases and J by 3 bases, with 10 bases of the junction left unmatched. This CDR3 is CASRPPGQLYYGYTF. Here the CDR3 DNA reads TGTGCCAGCAGACCTCCGGGACAGCTATACTATGGCTACACCTTC.